The T cell receptor (beta chain) under discussion was sequenced for a study of CD8+ T cells in alopecia areata (dated by TCRdb to between 2017 and 2018). For the study in its entirety: In both human patients and the C3H/HeJ mouse model, the study applied high-throughput TCRbeta sequencing to look at T cell clonal expansion in alopecia areata. RNA was obtained with the PAXgene miRNA kit for fixed scalp, the miRNeasy kit for PBMCs, and the RNeasy kit for mouse skin. immunoSEQ multiplex PCR using 35 Vbeta forward primers and 13 Jbeta reverse primers was used to amplify TCRbeta CDR3 regions. Scalp tissue and sorted CD4+ and CD8+ peripheral blood T cells from patchy and totalis/universalis alopecia areata patients and from healthy controls were covered by human TCRbeta sequencing. Scalp clonality was compared across normal scalp (n=4), patchy alopecia areata scalp (n=8), and alopecia totalis/universalis scalp (n=8). What the study reported, not specific to this receptor: Compared with mice, TCR sequences shared between patients were less clear, possibly partly because of HLA diversity across the patient population. Higher clonality and more expanded CD8+ clones were observed in lesional scalp than in normal scalp, particularly in alopecia totalis/universalis, a finding suggestive of antigenic drive. Unlike mouse skin, where gammadelta T cells dominate, normal human skin contains resident alphabeta T cells that get sequenced too, which complicates analysis of the scalp TCR repertoire.

Library method: the immunoSEQ multiplex PCR assay. To provide template for TCR sequencing, every sample had RNA extracted and reverse transcribed into cDNA. SuperScript III was used for first-strand cDNA synthesis, primed with a 2:1 mix of oligo-dT and random hexamers. Amplification bias was assessed with a synthetic immune receptor repertoire, and residual bias was removed computationally. Under the source paper's analysis protocol: After raw reads were preprocessed to remove errors, the CDR3 was defined following IMGT conventions as running from the conserved cysteine to phenylalanine. To get clonality, Shannon entropy was normalized by log2 of the number of productive unique TCRs and the result was subtracted from 1. CD4 or CD8 identity of scalp clones was inferred by cross-referencing scalp TCRbeta sequences with sorted blood CD4 and CD8 repertoires. TCRdb took over this immuneACCESS table, retaining in-frame rearrangements with V and J assigned. Such tables are incomplete; in checked studies, under half of the missing clones stem from an unresolved V gene, and the remainder is unexplained. The V and J calls and clone size come from that table; D and trimming were worked out from the DNA. The sample yields about 110,000 clones; under 65% were counted once. The ten largest clones take up around 23% of the sample.

From alopecia areata patients, peripheral blood was collected along with lesional scalp punch biopsies. After PBMCs were isolated by density centrifugation and stained for CD3, CD4 and CD8, a FACSAria was used to sort CD4+ and CD8+ T cells. Untreated alopecia areata patients were recruited as part of a multicenter biomarker study. Blood CD8+ T cells from about 5 biomarker-study patients were further sorted into NKG2D-low and NKG2D-high fractions. CDR3 length: 15 amino acids, cysteine to phenylalanine. Only the CDR3 portion is preserved as DNA: 45 bases, with reading frame beginning at the first base. V lost 6 bases and J lost 0 bases; the stretch between them is 13 bases long. The germline V gene gives CDR1 as WSHSY and CDR2 as SAAADI. To note about this clone: This clone's antigen is unknown. Nothing much larger sits one base from this clone, and base qualities are not available.

This sequence uses TRBV10-2 and TRBJ2-3; TRBD2 is perhaps the D gene, given 5 matching bases. Sequencing was done on a sample of NKG2D-low CD8+ T cells sorted from blood. The cell subset or site label, read with the paper, signifies: sorted CD8+ NKG2D-low blood T cells. The receptor's source is a human donor with alopecia areata. The CDR3 reads CASSKQRTSTDTQYF. The nucleotide sequence reads as follows: TGCGCCAGCAGCAAACAGCGGACTAGCACAGATACGCAGTATTTT.